A selection of T cell receptor beta chains follows, all from one sample in a study of cytomegalovirus exposure and HLA in healthy donors. Repertoires were generated with immunoSEQ multiplex PCR, while TCRdb's copy carries only in-frame clones and drops some. The repertoire holds fewer than 250,000 clones, with 82% as singletons. Sample: PBMCs. The source is a man aged 35-49 years in good health and CMV-seropositive. Each CDR3 is given with its conserved first and last residue. Fields, in order: V gene, J gene, D gene, clone size, CDR3 length, CDR3 protein, CDR3 DNA. D genes are given only for firm matches. Clone size is shown for a subset of rows, as once, few, many or a class of expanded clone.

V gene: TRBV4-2
J gene: TRBJ1-2
D gene: NA
clone size: NA
CDR3 length: 16
CDR3 protein: CASSQEASGAHYGYTF
CDR3 DNA: TGTGCCAGCAGCCAAGAAGCATCAGGGGCCCACTATGGCTACACCTTC

V gene: TRBV19
J gene: TRBJ2-6
D gene: TRBD2
clone size: few
CDR3 length: 19
CDR3 protein: CASSVGVVAGTSGANVLTF
CDR3 DNA: TGTGCCAGTAGTGTGGGGGTGGTAGCGGGCACCTCTGGGGCCAACGTCCTGACTTTC

V gene: TRBV5-1
J gene: TRBJ2-3
D gene: TRBD2
clone size: once
CDR3 length: 15
CDR3 protein: CASSFRLAGTDTQYF
CDR3 DNA: TGCGCCAGCAGCTTTCGGCTAGCGGGCACAGATACACAGTATTTT

V gene: TRBV7-6
J gene: TRBJ2-3
D gene: NA
clone size: NA
CDR3 length: 14
CDR3 protein: CASSLRQLTDTQYF
CDR3 DNA: TGTGCCAGCAGCTTAAGACAGCTCACAGATACGCAGTATTTT

V gene: TRBV2
J gene: TRBJ1-1
D gene: NA
clone size: NA
CDR3 length: 14
CDR3 protein: CATLAQGMNTEAFF
CDR3 DNA: TGTGCCACCCTAGCACAGGGTATGAACACTGAAGCTTTCTTT

V gene: TRBV5-4
J gene: TRBJ1-1
D gene: NA
clone size: NA
CDR3 length: 14
CDR3 protein: CASSLEGVRTEAFF
CDR3 DNA: TGTGCCAGCAGCTTGGAGGGGGTACGGACTGAAGCTTTCTTT

V gene: TRBV13
J gene: TRBJ2-7
D gene: TRBD1
clone size: NA
CDR3 length: 15
CDR3 protein: CASSLGTGGSYEQYF
CDR3 DNA: TGTGCCAGCAGCTTAGGGACAGGGGGCTCCTACGAGCAGTACTTC

V gene: TRBV19
J gene: TRBJ1-1
D gene: NA
clone size: NA
CDR3 length: 17
CDR3 protein: CASTLGGGGGMNTEAFF
CDR3 DNA: TGTGCCAGTACCCTGGGGGGGGGTGGAGGAATGAACACTGAAGCTTTCTTT

V gene: TRBV7-9
J gene: TRBJ1-1
D gene: NA
clone size: NA
CDR3 length: 13
CDR3 protein: CAGGVGALTEAFF
CDR3 DNA: TGTGCGGGAGGGGTAGGGGCCCTAACTGAAGCTTTCTTT

V gene: TRBV9
J gene: TRBJ2-5
D gene: TRBD2
clone size: NA
CDR3 length: 16
CDR3 protein: CASSPGTSGMRETQYF
CDR3 DNA: TGTGCCAGCAGCCCCGGGACTAGCGGGATGAGGGAGACCCAGTACTTC